The 25 T cell receptor beta chains below come from one sample, sequenced in a study of blood T cell repertoires in COVID-19. Some clones are missing from TCRdb's copy, which holds only in-frame ones; the method was immunoSEQ multiplex PCR. The sample contains over 250,000 clones, 89% of which appear only once. Source material: peripheral blood. All receptors come from a man in his forties or fifties with acute or convalescent COVID-19.

The chain couples TRBV2 to TRBJ1-1; 8 positions agree with TRBD1. The CDR3 runs to 14 residues. From germline, CDR1 is SNHLY and CDR2 FYNNEI. Trimming removed 5 bases from V and 7 bases from J; junction bases left unmatched: 9. CDR3 DNA: TGTGCCAGCAGTACCCACAGGGGGGAGGGTGAAGCTTTCTTT. Protein: CASSTHRGEGEAFF.

V is TRBV5-5 and J is TRBJ2-7, with no clear D. The CDR3 extends over 13 amino acids. Trimming pared 0 bases from V and 2 bases from J, leaving 6 bases between. Germline V lookup: CDR1 SGHKS, CDR2 YYEKEE (reference sequence). CDR3 in amino acids: CASSLARAYEQYF. CDR3 bases: TGTGCCAGCAGCTTGGCCCGTGCCTACGAGCAGTACTTC.

V gene TRBV6-6 combines with J gene TRBJ2-7; a weak D match, TRBD2 (6 bases). CDR3 length: 13 residues. Germline values: CDR1 MNHNY, CDR2 SVGAGI (reference sequence). Trimming took 6 bases from V and 6 from J, leaving 15 bases between them. The CDR3 sequence is CASRQIRGTEQYF. DNA of the CDR3: TGTGCCAGCAGGCAAATTCGGGGGACCGAGCAGTACTTC.

The chain couples TRBV3-1 (or the pseudogene TRBV3-2) to TRBJ2-7; no reliable D call. Deletions cut 5 bases from V and 4 bases from J, with 6 bases between. The CDR3 has 11 residues. The germline V gene encodes CDR1 LGHDT and CDR2 YNNKEL (reference sequence). CDR3 in amino acids: CASSSGYEQYF. The CDR3 DNA sequence: TGTGCCAGCAGCTCGGGTTACGAGCAGTACTTC.

The V call is TRBV30, the J call TRBJ2-2; 9 nucleotides match TRBD1. The CDR3 runs 14 residues. The germline CDR1 and CDR2 sequences are GTSNPN and SVGIG (reference sequence). The V gene end was trimmed by 5 bases and the J gene end by 6 bases; junction bases not matched to a gene: 7. This chain's CDR3 is CAWGTGYKAGELFF. The CDR3 DNA sequence: TGTGCCTGGGGGACAGGGTATAAGGCCGGGGAGCTGTTTTTT.

This chain joins TRBV3-1 (or the pseudogene TRBV3-2) and TRBJ1-6, with TRBD1 matching over 8 bases. Germline trimming cut 6 bases from V and 8 bases from J; bases unmatched to any gene: 0. Germline V gene data show CDR1 as LGHDT and CDR2 as YNNKEL (reference sequence). The CDR3 has 12 residues. CDR3 in DNA: TGTGCCAGCAGACAGGGGGATTCACCCCTCCACTTT. This translates into CASRQGDSPLHF.

The chain is built from TRBV30 and TRBJ2-6; D call uncertain. V lost 0 bases to trimming and J lost 0 bases, with 9 bases between them. Germline loops: CDR1 GTSNPN, CDR2 SVGIG (reference sequence). The CDR3 contains 16 residues. The CDR3 DNA reads as TGTGCCTGGAGTGTACTGAGAACCTCTGGGGCCAACGTCCTGACTTTC. Translation: CAWSVLRTSGANVLTF.

This rearrangement joins TRBV2 to TRBJ2-2; TRBD1 agrees at 8 bases. The CDR3 runs 15 residues. Germline loops: CDR1 SNHLY, CDR2 FYNNEI. V lost 8 bases to trimming and J lost 1 base; unmatched junction nucleotides: 6. The CDR3 sequence: CASAGGPWNTGELFF. In DNA, the CDR3 is TGTGCCAGCGCAGGGGGCCCCTGGAACACCGGGGAGCTGTTTTTT. The full variable domain, completed using reference TRBV2 and TRBJ2-2, is EPEVTQTPSHQVTQMGQEVILRCVPISNHLYFYWYRQILGQKVEFLVSFYNNEISEKSEIFDDQFSVERPDGSNFTLKIRSTKLEDSAMYFCASAGGPWNTGELFFGEGSRLTVL.

V usage is TRBV6-6 and J usage is TRBJ1-2; D is undetermined. CDR3 length: 14 residues. CDR1 MNHNY and CDR2 SVGAGI come from the germline V gene (reference sequence). V gave up 0 bases and J gave up 8 bases, with 13 bases separating them. CDR3 region: CASSYSREERGYTF. The CDR3 DNA follows: TGTGCCAGCAGTTACTCGAGGGAAGAAAGGGGCTACACCTTC.

The count of this clone is one. This chain links TRBV6-5 with TRBJ2-1; 10 bases align to TRBD2. Looked up from germline, CDR1 is MNHEY and CDR2 is SVGAGI. V lost 8 bases to trimming and J lost 3 bases; unmatched junction nucleotides: 7. This CDR3 is 15 amino acids long. CDR3 DNA: TGTGCCAGCGGGCAGCGGGGGGGCCTCTACAATGAGCAGTTCTTC. Residues: CASGQRGGLYNEQFF.

The CDR3 spells CSVVPAGETQYF. CDR3 nucleotides: TGCAGCGTTGTCCCGGCGGGGGAGACCCAGTACTTC. V and J are TRBV29-1 and TRBJ2-5; D possibly corresponds to TRBD2 (6 bases). Deletions cut 4 bases from V and 5 bases from J, with 11 bases between. Looked up from germline, CDR1 is SQVTM and CDR2 is ANQGSEA. The CDR3 spans 12 residues.

V usage is TRBV7-8 and J usage is TRBJ2-1; 9 bases are shared with TRBD1. Germline V gene sequence: CDR1 SGHVS, CDR2 FQNEAQ. Trimming cost V 5 bases and J 9 bases; bases outside gene matches: 17. This CDR3 spans 17 amino acids. CDR3 in DNA: TGTGCCAGCAGCCCCAGGACAGGGGAGACTCGGCACACTGAGCAGTTCTTC. It is translated as CASSPRTGETRHTEQFF.

The chain joins TRBV7-2 to TRBJ1-2; D may be TRBD1 (6 bases). Between the trimmed V and J ends, which lost 4 bases and 3 bases, there was a span of 15 bases. Looked up from germline, CDR1 is SGHTA and CDR2 is FQGNSA. The CDR3 length is 15 residues. The CDR3 DNA follows: TGTGCCAGCAGCTCCTCCGGACAGAGCTACTATGGCTACACCTTC. Translated, it gives CASSSSGQSYYGYTF.

The J gene is TRBJ1-2, the V gene TRBV14; D uncertain. Germline V CDR1 and CDR2: SGHDN, FVKESK. V gave up 0 bases and J gave up 0 bases, with 14 bases separating them. This CDR3 spans 17 amino acids. DNA of the CDR3: TGTGCCAGCAGCCAAGACCAGACCCCCCTAGCTAACTATGGCTACACCTTC. This codes for CASSQDQTPLANYGYTF. Variable domain in full (rest from reference TRBV14 and TRBJ1-2): EAGVTQFPSHSVIEKGQTVTLRCDPISGHDNLYWYRRVMGKEIKFLLHFVKESKQDESGMPNNRFLAERTGGTYSTLKVQPAELEDSGVYFCASSQDQTPLANYGYTFGSGTRLTVV.

The chain uses TRBV5-6 and TRBJ2-2, with a weak D call TRBD1 (7 bases). In germline, CDR1 is SGHDT, CDR2 YYEEEE. V lost 2 bases and J lost 4, with 18 bases in between. The CDR3 has 17 amino acids. CDR3 DNA: TGTGCCAGCAGCTTAGGGGGCGGCGGGGTCGGCACCGGGGAGCTGTTTTTT. This sequence encodes CASSLGGGGVGTGELFF.

This chain connects TRBV9 to TRBJ1-2; no clear D. The length of the CDR3 is 14 residues. Trimming shortened V by 0 bases and J by 2 bases, and 8 bases separated the two germline ends. CDR1 and CDR2 (germline): SGDLS, YYNGEE. This CDR3 is CASSVDGRNYGYTF. CDR3 coding DNA: TGTGCCAGCAGCGTAGATGGCAGAAACTATGGCTACACCTTC.

The chain carries TRBV7-3 and TRBJ1-2, with 8 positions matching TRBD1. Trimming took 5 bases from V and 9 from J; bases not matched to a gene: 5. Germline loops: CDR1 SGHTA, CDR2 FQGTGA. The CDR3 extends over 12 amino acids. DNA of the CDR3: TGTGCCAGCAGCCCAGGACAGGGAAGCTACACCTTC. Residues: CASSPGQGSYTF.

The chain uses TRBV6-5 and TRBJ1-6; a weak D match, TRBD1 (6 bases). There are 13 residues in the CDR3. CDR1 is MNHEY and CDR2 is SVGAGI in the germline V gene. The V end was cut by 6 bases, the J end by 12 bases, with 15 bases between. CDR3 sequence: CASSGRGALPLHF. As DNA, the CDR3 is TGTGCCAGCAGCGGCAGGGGAGCTTTACCCCTCCACTTT.

V is TRBV25-1 and J is TRBJ2-7, with D uncertain. The length of the CDR3 is 11 residues. Trimming removed 3 bases at V and 5 bases at J, with 5 bases between. Germline CDR1 reads MGHDK; CDR2 reads SYGVNS. For the CDR3, the DNA is TGTGCCAGCAGTGATTTAAACGAGCAGTACTTC. Protein product: CASSDLNEQYF.

This chain connects TRBV30 to TRBJ1-5; tentative D call: TRBD1 (6 bases). The germline gives CDR1 GTSNPN, CDR2 SVGIG (reference sequence). V lost 4 bases to trimming and J lost 4 bases, with 11 bases between them. This CDR3 is built from 13 residues. The CDR3 nucleotides read TGTGCCTGGAATAGACAGGAGAATCAGCCCCAGCATTTT. This gives the protein CAWNRQENQPQHF.

The chain uses TRBV29-1 and TRBJ2-1; possibly TRBD2 for D (6 bases). Germline V gives CDR1 SQVTM, CDR2 ANQGSEA. Trimming shortened V by 0 bases and J by 3 bases, and 15 bases separated the two germline ends. The CDR3 contains 16 residues. CDR3 amino acids: CSVEDPGGVLYNEQFF. The CDR3 DNA reads TGCAGCGTTGAAGACCCGGGCGGGGTACTCTACAATGAGCAGTTCTTC.

J is TRBJ2-5 and V is TRBV27; 9 bases match TRBD2. Per the germline V gene, CDR1 is MNHEY and CDR2 is SMNVEV (reference sequence). With V trimmed by 6 bases and J by 3 bases, 5 bases remained unmatched. The CDR3 is made up of 14 amino acids. The CDR3 spells CASRLAGTEETQYF. The CDR3 nucleotides are TGTGCCAGCAGACTAGCGGGTACTGAAGAGACCCAGTACTTC.

The rearrangement links TRBV10-3 to TRBJ1-1; tentative D call: TRBD1 (5 bases). The germline V gene encodes CDR1 ENHRY and CDR2 SYGVKD. The V end lost 7 bases, the J end lost 5 bases, and 11 bases lay between the germline ends. This CDR3 comprises 12 residues. CDR3 loop: CAITRGQTEAFF. The CDR3 nucleotides read TGTGCCATCACTAGGGGTCAAACTGAAGCTTTCTTT.

Notes on this clone: Mismatch with germline at one junction end may stem from a read error. This chain connects TRBV7-7 to TRBJ2-5; D possibly corresponds to TRBD1 (6 bases). Looked up from germline, CDR1 is SSHAT and CDR2 is FNYEAQ (reference sequence). There are 15 residues in the CDR3. In nucleotides, the CDR3 is TGTGCTAGCAGCTTAAGGGGGACGTACCAAGAGACCCAGTACTTC. Translation: CASSLRGTYQETQYF.

CDR3 sequence reads: CASSLRYGYTF. The CDR3 DNA is TGTGCCAGCAGCTTGCGGTATGGCTACACCTTC. V gene TRBV11-2 combines with J gene TRBJ1-2; D not certain. The V end lost 3 bases, the J end lost 5 bases, and 4 bases lay between the germline ends. Germline V gene lookup returns CDR1 SGHAT and CDR2 FQNNGV. This CDR3 has 11 amino acids.